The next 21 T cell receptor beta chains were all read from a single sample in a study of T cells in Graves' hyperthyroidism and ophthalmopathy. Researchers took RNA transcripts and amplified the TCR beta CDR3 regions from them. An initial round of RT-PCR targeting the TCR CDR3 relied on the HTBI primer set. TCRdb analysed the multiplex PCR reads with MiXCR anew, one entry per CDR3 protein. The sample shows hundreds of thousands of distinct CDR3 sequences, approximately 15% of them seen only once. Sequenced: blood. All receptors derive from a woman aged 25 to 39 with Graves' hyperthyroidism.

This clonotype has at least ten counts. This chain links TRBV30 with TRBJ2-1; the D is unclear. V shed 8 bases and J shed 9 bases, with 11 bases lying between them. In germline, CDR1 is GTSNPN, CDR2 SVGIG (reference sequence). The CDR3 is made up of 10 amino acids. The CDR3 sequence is CAAWAVEQFF. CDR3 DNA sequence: TGTGCCGCGTGGGCAGTTGAGCAGTTCTTC.

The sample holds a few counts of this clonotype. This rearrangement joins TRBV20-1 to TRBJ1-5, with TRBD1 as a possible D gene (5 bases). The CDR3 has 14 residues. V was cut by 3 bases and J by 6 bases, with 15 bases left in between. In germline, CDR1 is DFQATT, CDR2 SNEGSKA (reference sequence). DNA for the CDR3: TGCAGTGCTAGGGACTCCTTTGGGGGTCAGCCCCAGCATTTT. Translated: CSARDSFGGQPQHF.

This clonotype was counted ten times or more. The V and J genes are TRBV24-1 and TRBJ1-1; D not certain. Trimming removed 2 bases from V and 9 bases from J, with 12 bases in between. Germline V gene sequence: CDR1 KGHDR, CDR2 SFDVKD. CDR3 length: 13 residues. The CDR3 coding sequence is TGTGCCACCAGTGATTGGGCGGGGAAGAAAGCTTTCTTT. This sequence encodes CATSDWAGKKAFF.

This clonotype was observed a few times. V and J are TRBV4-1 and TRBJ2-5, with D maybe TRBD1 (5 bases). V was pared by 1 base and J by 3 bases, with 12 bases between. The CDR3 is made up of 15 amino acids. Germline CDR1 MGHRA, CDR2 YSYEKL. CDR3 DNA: TGCGCCAGCAGCCAAGCGACAGTGGACGAAGAGACCCAGTACTTC. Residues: CASSQATVDEETQYF.

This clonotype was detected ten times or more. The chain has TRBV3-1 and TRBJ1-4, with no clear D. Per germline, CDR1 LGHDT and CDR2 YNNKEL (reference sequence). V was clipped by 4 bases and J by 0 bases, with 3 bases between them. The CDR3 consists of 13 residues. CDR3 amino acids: CASSLATNEKLFF. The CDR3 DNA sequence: TGTGCCAGCAGCCTAGCAACTAATGAAAAACTGTTTTTT.

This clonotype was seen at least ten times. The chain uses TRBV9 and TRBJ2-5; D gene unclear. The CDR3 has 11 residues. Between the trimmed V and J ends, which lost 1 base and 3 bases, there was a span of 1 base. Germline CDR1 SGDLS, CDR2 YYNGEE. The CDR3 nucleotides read TGTGCCAGCAGCGTAAAAGAGACCCAGTACTTC. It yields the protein CASSVKETQYF.

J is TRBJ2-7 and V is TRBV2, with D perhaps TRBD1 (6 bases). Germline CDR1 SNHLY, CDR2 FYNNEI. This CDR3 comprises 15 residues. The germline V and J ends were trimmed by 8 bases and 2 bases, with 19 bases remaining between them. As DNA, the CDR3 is TGTGCCAGCTGTCCGATGGGGGCAGGGACCTACGAGCAGTACTTC. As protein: CASCPMGAGTYEQYF.

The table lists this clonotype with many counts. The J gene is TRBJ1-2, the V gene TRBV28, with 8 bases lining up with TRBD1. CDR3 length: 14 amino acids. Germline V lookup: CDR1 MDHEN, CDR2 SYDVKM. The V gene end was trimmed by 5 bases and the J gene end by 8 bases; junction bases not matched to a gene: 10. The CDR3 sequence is CASSPRTGWVGYTF. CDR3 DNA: TGTGCCAGCAGTCCTCGGACAGGGTGGGTCGGCTACACCTTC.

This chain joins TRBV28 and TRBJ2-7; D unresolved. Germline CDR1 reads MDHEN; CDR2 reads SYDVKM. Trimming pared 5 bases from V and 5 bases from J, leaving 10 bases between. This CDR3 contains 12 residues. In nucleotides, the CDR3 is TGTGCCAGCAGTCCCCGTTGGGACGAGCAGTACTTC. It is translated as CASSPRWDEQYF.

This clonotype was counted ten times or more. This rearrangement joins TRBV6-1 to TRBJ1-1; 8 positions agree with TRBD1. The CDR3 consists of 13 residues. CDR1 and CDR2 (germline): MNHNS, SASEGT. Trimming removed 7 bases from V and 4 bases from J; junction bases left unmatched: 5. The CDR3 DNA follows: TGTGCCAGCAAAGGACAGGGCAGCACTGAAGCTTTCTTT. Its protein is CASKGQGSTEAFF.

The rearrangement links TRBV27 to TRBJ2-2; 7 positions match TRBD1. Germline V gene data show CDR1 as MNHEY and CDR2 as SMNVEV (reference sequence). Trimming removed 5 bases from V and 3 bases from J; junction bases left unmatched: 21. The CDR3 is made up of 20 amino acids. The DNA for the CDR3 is TGTGCCAGCAGTCTTCTTATGAGGAGGACAGGCCAACCCTACACCGGGGAGCTGTTTTTT. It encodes CASSLLMRRTGQPYTGELFF.

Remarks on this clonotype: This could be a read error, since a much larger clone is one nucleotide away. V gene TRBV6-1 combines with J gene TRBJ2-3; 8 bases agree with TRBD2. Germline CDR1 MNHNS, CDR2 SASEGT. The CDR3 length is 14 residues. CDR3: CVIGGAGTSDTQYF. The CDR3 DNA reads TGTGTCATCGGGGGGGCAGGGACGTCAGATACGCAGTATTTT.

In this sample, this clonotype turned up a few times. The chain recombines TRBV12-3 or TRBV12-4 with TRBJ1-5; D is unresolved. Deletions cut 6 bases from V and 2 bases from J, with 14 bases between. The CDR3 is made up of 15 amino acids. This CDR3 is CASRGELMGNQPQHF. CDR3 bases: TGTGCCAGCAGGGGAGAACTCATGGGCAATCAGCCCCAGCATTTT.

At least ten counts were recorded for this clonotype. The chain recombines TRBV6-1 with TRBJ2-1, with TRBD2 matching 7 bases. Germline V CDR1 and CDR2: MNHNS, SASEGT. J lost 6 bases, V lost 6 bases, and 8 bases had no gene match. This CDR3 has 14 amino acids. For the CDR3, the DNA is TGTGCCAGCAGCCCCGGACTAGTCCTCAATGAGCAGTTCTTC. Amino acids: CASSPGLVLNEQFF.

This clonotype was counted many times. The CDR3 coding sequence is TGTGCCAGTAGTATTGTGGACAGGGTCACAGATACGCAGTATTTT. Amino acids: CASSIVDRVTDTQYF. This rearrangement joins TRBV19 to TRBJ2-3; 8 bases are a match to TRBD1. Losses at the gene ends were 3 bases for V and 2 bases for J; bases not matched to a gene: 4. There are 15 residues in the CDR3. From germline, CDR1 is LNHDA and CDR2 SQIVND (reference sequence).

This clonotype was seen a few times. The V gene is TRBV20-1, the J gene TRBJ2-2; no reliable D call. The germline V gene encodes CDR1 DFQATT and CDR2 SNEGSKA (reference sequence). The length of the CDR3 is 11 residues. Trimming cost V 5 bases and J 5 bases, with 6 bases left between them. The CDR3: CSASETGELFF. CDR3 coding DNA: TGCAGTGCTTCAGAGACCGGGGAGCTGTTTTTT.

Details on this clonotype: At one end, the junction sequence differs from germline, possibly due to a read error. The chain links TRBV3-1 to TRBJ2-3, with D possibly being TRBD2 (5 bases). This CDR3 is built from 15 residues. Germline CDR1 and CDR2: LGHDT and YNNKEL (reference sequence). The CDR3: CAGSQEGTGRDTQYF. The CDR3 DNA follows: TGTGCCGGCAGCCAAGAGGGCACCGGCAGGGATACGCAGTATTTT.

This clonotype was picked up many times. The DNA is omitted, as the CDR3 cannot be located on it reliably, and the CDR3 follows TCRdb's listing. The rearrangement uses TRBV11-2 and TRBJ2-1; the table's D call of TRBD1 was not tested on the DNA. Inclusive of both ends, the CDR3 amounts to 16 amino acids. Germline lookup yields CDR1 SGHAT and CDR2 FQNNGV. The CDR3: CASSFGPGQGNNEQFF.

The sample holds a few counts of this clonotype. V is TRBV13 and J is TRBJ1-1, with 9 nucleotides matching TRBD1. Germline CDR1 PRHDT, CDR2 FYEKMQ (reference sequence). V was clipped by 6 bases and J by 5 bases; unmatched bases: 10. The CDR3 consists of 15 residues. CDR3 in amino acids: CASRDTGTGLTEAFF. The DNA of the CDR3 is TGTGCCAGCAGAGACACCGGGACAGGGTTAACTGAAGCTTTCTTT.

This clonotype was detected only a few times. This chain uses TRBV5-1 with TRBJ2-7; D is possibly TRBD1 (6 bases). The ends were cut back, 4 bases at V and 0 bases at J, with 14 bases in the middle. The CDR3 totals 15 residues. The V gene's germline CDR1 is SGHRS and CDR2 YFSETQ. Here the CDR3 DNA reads TGCGCCAGCAGCACGATAGGGGGAAGCTCCTACGAGCAGTACTTC. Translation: CASSTIGGSSYEQYF.

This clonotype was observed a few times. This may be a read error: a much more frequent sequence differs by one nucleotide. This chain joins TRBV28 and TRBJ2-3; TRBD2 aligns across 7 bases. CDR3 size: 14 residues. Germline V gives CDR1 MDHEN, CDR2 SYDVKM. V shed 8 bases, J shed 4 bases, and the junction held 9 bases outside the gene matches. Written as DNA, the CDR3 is TGTGCCAGCTCCCGGGGGGAGAGCGCAGATACGCAGTATTTT. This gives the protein CASSRGESADTQYF.